This T cell receptor beta chain was recovered during a study of CD8 T cells in Susac syndrome. Points on this clonotype: Its antigen is undetermined.

The V segment lost 8 bases and the J segment 0 bases; nucleotides outside the gene matches: 10. Looked up from germline, CDR1 is MNHEY and CDR2 is SVGEGT. The CDR3 contains 15 residues. Study-wide results and limits: The authors acknowledged that their TCR sequencing and HLA analysis involved a relatively small number of individuals.

Sequencing of TCR beta drew on CD8+ and CD4+ T cells from blood. While CD8+ and CD4+ T cells were isolated negatively, TEMRA cells were enriched by FACS. RNA amounts of roughly 0.5 to 1 ug underwent reverse transcription with random hexamers. Multiplex immunoSEQ PCR targeted 54 Vbeta and 13 Jbeta TCR beta segments. TCRdb analysed the immunoSEQ multiplex PCR reads with MiXCR anew, one entry per CDR3 protein. The repertoire consists of under 200,000 distinct CDR3 sequences, with over 85% occurring once and the leading ten covering more than 0.12%. This sequence originates from a human donor in good health. The chain links TRBV6-2 or TRBV6-3 to TRBJ2-7; TRBD2 matches 7 bases. The sequencing sample was made of CD4+ T cells from PBMCs. CDR3 in amino acids: CASAEAAGDSYEQYF. DNA of the CDR3: TGTGCCAGCGCCGAGGCGGCGGGGGACTCCTACGAGCAGTACTTC.